The next 24 T cell receptor beta chains were all read from a single sample in a study of T-cell reconstitution after alpha-beta-depleted transplantation in children. Unique molecular identifiers were used to barcode this TCRbeta library. MiXCR, applied by TCRdb to the PCR reads, yields one record per CDR3 protein. The profile shows almost 400,000 distinct CDR3 sequences, approximately 20% of them singletons. The sample was PBMCs from the stem cell graft donor, taken from the stem cell graft. All receptors come from a human donor who donated a stem cell graft to a child with acute myeloid leukemia.

The sample holds many counts of this clonotype. The chain joins TRBV29-1 to TRBJ2-7; 8 bases line up with TRBD1. The trim removed 7 bases at V and 1 base at J, leaving 9 bases unmatched. Looked up from germline, CDR1 is SQVTM and CDR2 is ANQGSEA. The CDR3 is 14 amino acids. Here the CDR3 reads CSAKDRGPSYEQYF. The CDR3 DNA sequence: TGCAGCGCGAAAGACAGGGGTCCTTCCTACGAGCAGTACTTC.

This clonotype was seen a handful of times. This chain joins TRBV4-2 and TRBJ2-5; 7 nucleotides agree with TRBD2. The CDR3 extends over 18 amino acids. Germline CDR1 LGHNA, CDR2 YNFKEQ. V shed 0 bases and J 8 bases; nucleotides not matched to a gene: 18. CDR3 nucleotide sequence: TGTGCCAGCAGCCAAGAGGTTCTAGCGGACCCTCGGGTGAAAACCCAGTACTTC. This gives the protein CASSQEVLADPRVKTQYF.

The chain has TRBV3-1 and TRBJ2-1; the match to TRBD2 covers 11 bases. J was trimmed by 9 bases and V by 0 bases; bases with no gene match: 7. Germline V gene data show CDR1 as LGHDT and CDR2 as YNNKEL (reference sequence). CDR3 size: 16 residues. The DNA for the CDR3 is TGTGCCAGCAGCCAAGAACTAGCGGGAGTATCGGGTGAGCAGTTCTTC. Translation gives CASSQELAGVSGEQFF.

V and J are TRBV12-3 or TRBV12-4 and TRBJ2-1, with 10 bases matching TRBD2. The ends lost 2 bases at V and 1 base at J; junction bases unmatched: 8. The CDR3 runs to 18 residues. The CDR3 region has the DNA TGTGCCAGCAGTTTATTTCGGCCTAGCGGGGGATCCTACAATGAGCAGTTCTTC. Its protein product is CASSLFRPSGGSYNEQFF.

This clonotype appeared many times. The J gene is TRBJ2-7, the V gene TRBV20-1; 7 nucleotides line up with TRBD1. V gave up 4 bases and J gave up 5 bases; unmatched junction bases: 5. This CDR3 has 12 residues. Germline V gene lookup returns CDR1 DFQATT and CDR2 SNEGSKA (reference sequence). Written as DNA, the CDR3 is TGCAGTGCTAAAAGACAGGGAGACGAGCAGTACTTC. It encodes CSAKRQGDEQYF.

The table lists this clonotype with a few counts. The chain is built from TRBV18 and TRBJ2-1; D is perhaps TRBD1 (6 bases). The CDR3 contains 14 residues. Trimming shortened V by 1 base and J by 11 bases, and 15 bases separated the two germline ends. From germline, CDR1 is KGHSH and CDR2 LQKENI. CDR3 region: CASSPLTGKVQQFF. The CDR3 DNA reads as TGTGCCAGCTCACCACTCACAGGGAAGGTCCAGCAGTTCTTC.

This clonotype was seen only a few times. The V call is TRBV6-6, the J call TRBJ1-1, with D unclear. Germline loops: CDR1 MNHNY, CDR2 SVGAGI (reference sequence). This CDR3 comprises 11 residues. Trimming took off 6 bases at V and 6 bases at J, with 8 bases between the two ends. The CDR3 sequence: CASSPASEAFF. DNA of the CDR3: TGTGCCAGCAGCCCCGCGTCTGAAGCTTTCTTT.

The sample holds a few counts of this clonotype. The rearrangement joins TRBV6-5 to TRBJ2-7, with TRBD2 matching over 10 bases. The CDR3 covers 17 residues. Unmatched junction bases numbered 11, after V lost 2 bases and J lost 4 bases. Germline V gives CDR1 MNHEY, CDR2 SVGAGI. The DNA for the CDR3 is TGTGCCAGCAGTTACACCGCACGGACTAGCGGACCATACGAGCAGTACTTC. This sequence encodes CASSYTARTSGPYEQYF.

Written as DNA, the CDR3 is TGTGCCAGCAGCCAAAACCGGCGGGAGCGTAGGTACAATGAGCAGTTCTTC. Encoded protein: CASSQNRRERRYNEQFF. The chain carries TRBV3-1 and TRBJ2-1, with 7 bases lining up with TRBD2. Germline V gene data show CDR1 as LGHDT and CDR2 as YNNKEL (reference sequence). V gave up 2 bases and J gave up 4 bases; unmatched junction bases: 11. The CDR3 runs to 17 residues.

This clonotype came up many times. This chain uses TRBV29-1 with TRBJ2-3, with D possibly being TRBD1 or TRBD2 (6 bases each). The CDR3 sequence is 15 residues long. CDR1 is SQVTM, CDR2 ANQGSEA, per germline. The V end was cut by 6 bases, the J end by 0 bases, with 16 bases between. The DNA of the CDR3 is TGCAGCGTGGGGGGACAAACCACTAGCACAGATACGCAGTATTTT. Protein sequence: CSVGGQTTSTDTQYF.

This clonotype was seen more than once but under ten times. V gene TRBV28 combines with J gene TRBJ2-1, with D unclear. The V gene's germline CDR1 is MDHEN and CDR2 SYDVKM. The length of the CDR3 is 14 residues. V shed 5 bases and J shed 7 bases, with 15 bases lying between them. The DNA for the CDR3 is TGTGCCAGCAGTCCGTCCAAATCCCTGAATGAGCAGTTCTTC. It is translated as CASSPSKSLNEQFF.

This clonotype showed up just once. The chain carries TRBV6-1 and TRBJ2-7; the D call may be TRBD1 or TRBD2 (7 bases each). V was trimmed by 7 bases and J by 1 base, leaving 17 bases between them. Per germline, CDR1 MNHNS and CDR2 SASEGT. The CDR3 has 15 amino acids. CDR3 in DNA: TGTGCCAGCAAGACAGGGAGGGGGATTTCCTACGAGCAGTACTTC. This translates into CASKTGRGISYEQYF.

This clonotype was observed at least ten times. This chain connects TRBV7-2 to TRBJ2-3, with 10 bases fitting TRBD1. The germline CDR1 and CDR2 sequences are SGHTA and FQGNSA. The CDR3 runs to 16 residues. Trimming at V came to 2 bases and at J to 1 base, leaving 3 bases not matched to a gene. CDR3 in amino acids: CASSLRGTGGTDTQYF. The DNA for the CDR3 is TGTGCCAGCAGCTTACGGGGGACAGGGGGCACAGATACGCAGTATTTT. Full variable domain (rest looked up from reference TRBV7-2 and TRBJ2-3): GAGVSQSPSNKVTEKGKDVELRCDPISGHTALYWYRQSLGQGLEFLIYFQGNSAPDKSGLPSDRFSAERTGGSVSTLTIQRTQQEDSAVYLCASSLRGTGGTDTQYFGPGTRLTVL.

The genes are TRBV20-1 and TRBJ1-3; D possibly corresponds to TRBD1 (6 bases). Germline loops: CDR1 DFQATT, CDR2 SNEGSKA (reference sequence). Trimming took 5 bases from V and 12 from J, leaving 17 bases between them. This CDR3 contains 12 residues. DNA of the CDR3: TGCAGTGCTCGCCCTCTAGGGGGTAACATATATTTT. This sequence encodes CSARPLGGNIYF.

In its sample, this clonotype was seen a few times. The CDR3 reads CASSLEPRKQFF. The CDR3, as DNA: TGTGCCAGCAGCTTAGAGCCTAGGAAGCAGTTCTTC. The chain joins TRBV7-6 to TRBJ2-1; D is undetermined. Between the trimmed V and J ends, which lost 1 base and 11 bases, there was a span of 9 bases. The CDR3 consists of 12 residues. The germline CDR1 and CDR2 sequences are SGHVS and FNYEAQ.

The chain combines TRBV29-1 with TRBJ1-2; D not resolved. Germline V lookup: CDR1 SQVTM, CDR2 ANQGSEA. V was clipped by 1 base and J by 0 bases, with 6 bases between them. The length of the CDR3 is 13 residues. The CDR3 loop reads CSVEGEANYGYTF. CDR3 nucleotides: TGCAGCGTTGAAGGGGAGGCTAACTATGGCTACACCTTC.

There are a few counts of this clonotype. V is TRBV6-1 and J is TRBJ1-6, with a possible D match to TRBD1 (5 bases). The CDR3 runs 13 residues. Per the germline V gene, CDR1 is MNHNS and CDR2 is SASEGT. The ends were cut back, 8 bases at V and 13 bases at J, with 18 bases in the middle. The CDR3, as DNA: TGTGCCAGCGCCTGGGGCAGGGAGACGCCCCTCCACTTT. Translating it yields CASAWGRETPLHF.

Only a few counts were recorded for this clonotype. The genes are TRBV29-1 and TRBJ2-5, with 9 bases aligning to TRBD2. This CDR3 is built from 12 residues. J was trimmed by 4 bases and V by 4 bases; bases with no gene match: 1. The germline gives CDR1 SQVTM, CDR2 ANQGSEA. CDR3 loop: CSVVAGVETQYF. CDR3 nucleotides: TGCAGCGTTGTAGCGGGAGTAGAGACCCAGTACTTC. Filled out from reference TRBV29-1 and TRBJ2-5, the complete variable domain reads SAVISQKPSRDICQRGTSLTIQCQVDSQVTMMFWYRQQPGQSLTLIATANQGSEATYESGFVIDKFPISRPNLTFSTLTVSNMSPEDSSIYLCSVVAGVETQYFGPGTRLLVL.

The chain is built from TRBV6-1 and TRBJ2-3, with 11 bases lining up with TRBD1. This CDR3 contains 15 residues. The J segment lost 6 bases and the V segment lost 6 bases, leaving 8 bases of the junction unmatched. Germline loops: CDR1 MNHNS, CDR2 SASEGT. The CDR3 is CASRDRRTGGDTQYF. CDR3 bases: TGTGCCAGCAGGGACCGGCGGACAGGGGGCGATACGCAGTATTTT.

With regard to this clonotype: Compared with germline, one end of the junction differs, possibly owing to a read error. This chain joins TRBV7-9 and TRBJ1-1, with a tentative D call TRBD1 (5 bases). There are 13 residues in the CDR3. Germline CDR1 is SEHNR and CDR2 is FQNEAQ (reference sequence). DNA of the CDR3: TGTGCCAGCAGCCGGGGGTTAAACACTGAAGTTTTCTTT. This sequence encodes CASSRGLNTEVFF.

This clonotype has more than one count but fewer than ten. The chain joins TRBV25-1 to TRBJ2-5; a possible D gene is TRBD1 (5 bases). Germline V gene sequence: CDR1 MGHDK, CDR2 SYGVNS. CDR3 length: 14 amino acids. Trimming stripped 2 bases from V and 7 bases from J, with 14 bases between. Written as DNA, the CDR3 is TGTGCCAGCAGTGAAGGTCAGGGCCCGGGGACCCAGTACTTC. It encodes CASSEGQGPGTQYF.

This clonotype was counted between two and nine times. The rearrangement uses TRBV29-1 and TRBJ2-1, with TRBD1 identical over 7 bases. V was pared by 0 bases and J by 0 bases, with 8 bases of the junction left unmatched. Germline V lookup: CDR1 SQVTM, CDR2 ANQGSEA. The CDR3 is 17 residues long. DNA for the CDR3: TGCAGCGTTGAAGATCAAGTGACAGGGAGCTCCTACAATGAGCAGTTCTTC. This encodes CSVEDQVTGSSYNEQFF.

The sample holds many counts of this clonotype. The chain is built from TRBV9 and TRBJ2-1; 8 bases are shared with TRBD2. CDR1 is SGDLS and CDR2 is YYNGEE in the germline V gene. The CDR3 has 15 residues. Trimming at V came to 4 bases and at J to 4 bases, leaving 7 bases not matched to a gene. For the CDR3, the DNA is TGTGCCAGCAGCCAGAGCGGGGGCCTGTACAATGAGCAGTTCTTC. This sequence encodes CASSQSGGLYNEQFF.

V usage is TRBV20-1 and J usage is TRBJ2-3; 11 positions match TRBD2. Germline-derived CDR1 and CDR2 are DFQATT and SNEGSKA (reference sequence). V shed 2 bases and J 4 bases; nucleotides not matched to a gene: 2. CDR3 length: 14 residues. The CDR3 sequence is CSARTSGSADTQYF. The CDR3, as DNA: TGCAGTGCTAGAACTAGCGGGAGTGCAGATACGCAGTATTTT.